The 23 T cell receptor beta chains in this list originate from one sample, sequenced in a study of cytomegalovirus exposure and HLA in healthy donors. 60 Vbeta and 13 Jbeta primers were used in PCR. Data came from immunoSEQ multiplex PCR; TCRdb stores just in-frame clones and leaves some out. This sample carries 120,000 or so clones, roughly 80% of them seen once, and the ten largest clones take over 3%. Source material: PBMCs. These receptors were collected from a middle-aged woman in good health and CMV-seropositive.

The J gene is TRBJ1-1, the V gene TRBV9; 8 nucleotides agree with TRBD1. V gave up 0 bases and J gave up 8 bases; unmatched junction bases: 3. The CDR3 totals 13 residues. The germline gives CDR1 SGDLS, CDR2 YYNGEE. In DNA form, the CDR3 reads TGTGCCAGCAGCGTAGACAGGGGGACGGAAGCTTTCTTT. Translated, it gives CASSVDRGTEAFF.

This chain uses TRBV6-6 with TRBJ1-5; a possible D gene is TRBD1 (5 bases). The germline V gene has CDR1 MNHNY and CDR2 SVGAGI (reference sequence). This CDR3 spans 15 amino acids. V lost 6 bases and J 7 bases, leaving 19 bases between the germline ends. The CDR3 here is CASRTNRREGQPQHF. The CDR3 DNA is TGTGCCAGCAGGACGAACAGGAGGGAGGGGCAGCCCCAGCATTTT.

This chain uses TRBV2 with TRBJ1-4, with D uncertain. Trimming stripped 9 bases from V and 0 bases from J, with 8 bases between. There are 13 residues in the CDR3. Germline loops: CDR1 SNHLY, CDR2 FYNNEI. The CDR3 DNA is TGTGCCAGAACGGGTGCAACTAATGAAAAACTGTTTTTT. Protein product: CARTGATNEKLFF. Based on the CDR3 plus reference TRBV2 and TRBJ1-4, the full variable domain is EPEVTQTPSHQVTQMGQEVILRCVPISNHLYFYWYRQILGQKVEFLVSFYNNEISEKSEIFDDQFSVERPDGSNFTLKIRSTKLEDSAMYFCARTGATNEKLFFGSGTQLSVL.

Here the CDR3 DNA reads TGCAGCGTCACAGGTTCCTATGGCTACACCTTC. Translation gives CSVTGSYGYTF. The chain has TRBV29-1 and TRBJ1-2, with D perhaps TRBD1 (5 bases). The V end was cut by 6 bases, the J end by 4 bases, with 9 bases between. In germline, CDR1 is SQVTM, CDR2 ANQGSEA. CDR3 length: 11 amino acids. The variable domain in full, completed from reference TRBV29-1 and TRBJ1-2, reads SAVISQKPSRDICQRGTSLTIQCQVDSQVTMMFWYRQQPGQSLTLIATANQGSEATYESGFVIDKFPISRPNLTFSTLTVSNMSPEDSSIYLCSVTGSYGYTFGSGTRLTVV.

This clone was counted between two and nine times. The CDR3: CASSPDRDRGYTF. The CDR3 coding sequence is TGTGCCAGCAGCCCCGACAGGGATAGAGGCTACACCTTC. The chain combines TRBV7-3 with TRBJ1-2; TRBD1 agrees at 7 bases. Germline V CDR1 and CDR2: SGHTA, FQGTGA. The CDR3 is made up of 13 amino acids. V lost 5 bases, J lost 8 bases, and 8 bases stayed unmatched. The full variable domain, its missing parts supplied by reference TRBV7-3 and TRBJ1-2, is GAGVSQTPSNKVTEKGKYVELRCDPISGHTALYWYRQSLGQGPEFLIYFQGTGAADDSGLPNDRFFAVRPEGSVSTLKIQRTERGDSAVYLCASSPDRDRGYTFGSGTRLTVV.

This clone was observed once. The chain combines TRBV30 with TRBJ2-4, with 11 bases identical to TRBD1. Germline V lookup: CDR1 GTSNPN, CDR2 SVGIG (reference sequence). J lost 1 base, V lost 0 bases, and 2 bases had no gene match. The length of the CDR3 is 16 residues. In nucleotides, the CDR3 is TGTGCCTGGAGTGTAGGGACAGGGGGGGCCAAAAACATTCAGTACTTC. This encodes CAWSVGTGGAKNIQYF.

The chain joins TRBV7-8 to TRBJ2-1, with 9 bases that match TRBD2. The germline V gene has CDR1 SGHVS and CDR2 FQNEAQ. The trim removed 5 bases at V and 4 bases at J, leaving 6 bases unmatched. This CDR3 has 15 amino acids. The CDR3 coding sequence is TGTGCCAGCAGCCCCTTCGCGGGAGGGTACAATGAGCAGTTCTTC. This translates into CASSPFAGGYNEQFF.

The chain recombines TRBV11-3 with TRBJ1-1; TRBD1 matches at 7 bases. The CDR3 length is 14 residues. V lost 3 bases and J lost 5; bases outside the gene matches: 6. Germline values: CDR1 SGHNT, CDR2 YENEEA. For the CDR3, the DNA is TGTGCCAGCAGCTTCTCCAGGGGGGTTACTGAAGCTTTCTTT. This sequence encodes CASSFSRGVTEAFF.

The J gene is TRBJ2-7, the V gene TRBV4-1; TRBD2 might be the D (5 bases). V lost 1 base and J 1 base, leaving 8 bases between the germline ends. This CDR3 has 14 residues. CDR1 MGHRA and CDR2 YSYEKL come from the germline V gene. CDR3 sequence (DNA): TGCGCCAGCAGCCAAGGACGAGGGTCCTACGAGCAGTACTTC. It encodes CASSQGRGSYEQYF.

This sequence joins TRBV6-5 and TRBJ1-3; perhaps TRBD1 as D (5 bases). CDR3 size: 12 residues. Trimming shortened V by 5 bases and J by 4 bases, and 6 bases separated the two germline ends. Germline-derived CDR1 and CDR2 are MNHEY and SVGAGI. DNA of the CDR3: TGTGCCAGCAGTACAGGCGGAAACACCATATATTTT. Its translation: CASSTGGNTIYF.

Of note for this clone: One end of the junction does not line up with germline, which may come from a read error. The V call is TRBV19, the J call TRBJ1-1; unclear D gene. Per germline, CDR1 LNHDA and CDR2 SQIVND (reference sequence). There are 13 residues in the CDR3. The CDR3 protein is CASNIQMNTEAFF. The DNA of the CDR3 is TGTGCCAGTAATATACAAATGAACACTGAAGCTTTCTTT.

The rearrangement links TRBV11-2 to TRBJ2-1, with TRBD1 as a possible D gene (6 bases). The CDR3 is 15 amino acids. In germline, CDR1 is SGHAT, CDR2 FQNNGV. V was cut by 3 bases and J by 5 bases, with 14 bases left in between. CDR3 amino acids: CASSFSRGQNNEQFF. In nucleotides, the CDR3 is TGTGCCAGCAGCTTTTCCAGGGGCCAAAACAATGAGCAGTTCTTC.

V is TRBV7-2 and J is TRBJ2-3; TRBD1 matches 8 bases. This CDR3 has 17 residues. V lost 0 bases, J lost 2 bases, and 7 bases stayed unmatched. From germline, CDR1 is SGHTA and CDR2 FQGNSA. CDR3 in amino acids: CASSLARDRYFTDTQYF. The CDR3 DNA follows: TGTGCCAGCAGCTTAGCTAGGGACAGGTATTTCACAGATACGCAGTATTTT.

In its sample, this clone was seen a few times. This rearrangement joins TRBV18 to TRBJ1-3, with D tentatively TRBD1 (6 bases). V lost 0 bases and J 4 bases, leaving 10 bases between the germline ends. Germline V gene lookup returns CDR1 KGHSH and CDR2 LQKENI. The CDR3 runs 15 residues. CDR3 loop: CASSPPSDRGNTIYF. The CDR3 bases are TGTGCCAGCTCACCACCGTCCGACAGGGGAAACACCATATATTTT.

For the CDR3, the DNA is TGTGCCAGCACCCGGGGGGGTTCGAACACTGAAGCTTTCTTT. Translated: CASTRGGSNTEAFF. V is TRBV11-3 and J is TRBJ1-1; D possibly corresponds to TRBD1 (5 bases). V gave up 7 bases and J gave up 1 base, with 13 bases separating them. This CDR3 spans 14 amino acids. Germline values: CDR1 SGHNT, CDR2 YENEEA.

The J gene is TRBJ1-5, the V gene TRBV28; TRBD1 is a possible D gene (6 bases). Germline assignment: CDR1 MDHEN and CDR2 SYDVKM. This CDR3 has 13 amino acids. CDR3 residues: CAGGGRVGQPQHF. The CDR3 DNA reads TGTGCAGGTGGGGGCAGGGTGGGTCAGCCCCAGCATTTT. Using reference TRBV28 and TRBJ1-5 for the parts outside the CDR3, the full variable domain is DVKVTQSSRYLVKRTGEKVFLECVQDMDHENMFWYRQDPGLGLRLIYFSYDVKMKEKGDIPEGYSVSREKKERFSLILESASTNQTSMYLCAGGGRVGQPQHFGDGTRLSIL.

This chain joins TRBV9 and TRBJ2-7; D is possibly TRBD2 (5 bases). V lost 0 bases, J lost 6 bases, and 16 bases lay in between. This CDR3 comprises 15 residues. Germline lookup yields CDR1 SGDLS and CDR2 YYNGEE. CDR3 in DNA: TGTGCCAGCAGCGTAGGAGGGTCCTTCGCTGCCGAGCAGTACTTC. The encoded protein is CASSVGGSFAAEQYF.

The V and J genes are TRBV5-1 and TRBJ1-1, with a tentative D call TRBD1 (6 bases). This CDR3 is 14 amino acids long. V lost 3 bases and J 1 base, leaving 10 bases between the germline ends. Germline CDR1 and CDR2: SGHRS and YFSETQ. The CDR3 here is CASSWGGPNTEAFF. DNA for the CDR3: TGCGCCAGCAGCTGGGGGGGGCCGAACACTGAAGCTTTCTTT.

The chain couples TRBV27 to TRBJ1-2, with D maybe TRBD1 (6 bases). The CDR3 length is 15 residues. Germline CDR1 is MNHEY and CDR2 is SMNVEV (reference sequence). The V end was cut by 4 bases, the J end by 4 bases, with 16 bases between. The CDR3 here is CASSSQGFPTYGYTF. The CDR3 nucleotides are TGTGCCAGCAGTTCACAGGGTTTTCCCACCTATGGCTACACCTTC.

CDR3 amino acids: CASSEQSRNEQFF. The DNA for the CDR3 is TGTGCCAGCAGTGAACAAAGTAGAAATGAGCAGTTCTTC. The chain joins TRBV2 to TRBJ2-1; D not certain. Trimming took 2 bases from V and 7 from J, leaving 9 bases between them. This CDR3 is 13 amino acids long. The germline CDR1 and CDR2 sequences are SNHLY and FYNNEI.

The rearrangement uses TRBV5-8 and TRBJ2-7; 12 bases map to TRBD1. The CDR3 is 14 amino acids. The J segment lost 5 bases and the V segment lost 4 bases, leaving 4 bases of the junction unmatched. Germline loops: CDR1 SGHTS, CDR2 YDEGEE. The CDR3, as DNA: TGTGCCAGCAGCGGGGGACAGGGGGCCCACGAGCAGTACTTC. Its translation is CASSGGQGAHEQYF. Filled out from reference TRBV5-8 and TRBJ2-7, the complete variable domain reads EAGVTQSPTHLIKTRGQQATLRCSPISGHTSVYWYQQALGLGLQFLLWYDEGEERNRGNFPPRFSGRQFPNYSSELNVNALELEDSALYLCASSGGQGAHEQYFGPGTRLTVT.

The J gene is TRBJ1-1, the V gene TRBV7-9; D is unresolved. The CDR3 loop spans 13 amino acids. Germline CDR1 reads SEHNR; CDR2 reads FQNEAQ (reference sequence). V lost 2 bases to trimming and J lost 5 bases, with 9 bases between them. This CDR3 is CASSLIPATEAFF. The CDR3 bases are TGTGCCAGCAGCTTAATTCCTGCGACTGAAGCTTTCTTT. Supplemented by reference TRBV7-9 and TRBJ1-1, the full variable domain reads DTGVSQNPRHKITKRGQNVTFRCDPISEHNRLYWYRQTLGQGPEFLTYFQNEAQLEKSRLLSDRFSAERPKGSFSTLEIQRTEQGDSAMYLCASSLIPATEAFFGQGTRLTVV.

The chain joins TRBV27 to TRBJ2-1; D perhaps matches TRBD2 (6 bases). This CDR3 comprises 13 residues. Germline V gene data show CDR1 as MNHEY and CDR2 as SMNVEV (reference sequence). The V end was cut by 2 bases, the J end by 7 bases, with 9 bases between. The CDR3 bases are TGTGCCAGCAGTTTAGGGCTAGCGAATGAGCAGTTCTTC. Its protein is CASSLGLANEQFF.